This is a list of T cell receptor beta chains from one sample in a study of identical twins. TCRdb analysed the 5' RACE reads with MiXCR anew, one entry per CDR3 protein. Of fewer than 800,000 distinct CDR3 sequences detected, about 7.1% appear once; the ten largest clones hold about 1.6%. These records were also assigned to another study, of yellow fever vaccine responses in identical twins.

Material for sequencing was PBMCs. Receptor source: a woman aged 18-29 years in good health. The CDR3 runs from the conserved cysteine through the conserved F or W. Fields, in order: clone size, V gene, J gene, D gene, CDR3 protein, CDR3 DNA. D genes are given only for firm matches. The size of a clone is reported for some rows only, either as once, few or many, or as a class for expanded clones.

size: -; V: TRBV3-1; J: TRBJ1-2; D: -; CDR3: CASSQDSASRYGGYTF; DNA: TGTGCCAGCAGCCAAGATAGTGCATCTAGATATGGTGGCTACACCTTC
size: many; V: TRBV27; J: TRBJ1-1; D: TRBD1; CDR3: CASSFWTRPGQGNTEAFF; DNA: TGTGCCAGCAGTTTCTGGACAAGGCCGGGACAGGGTAACACTGAAGCTTTCTTT
size: -; V: TRBV12-3/TRBV12-4; J: TRBJ2-5; D: TRBD1; CDR3: CASGRTGEETQYF; DNA: TGTGCCAGCGGACGGACAGGGGAAGAGACCCAGTACTTC
size: -; V: TRBV25-1; J: TRBJ2-5; D: -; CDR3: CASSDEEQARTQYF; DNA: TGTGCCAGCAGTGATGAGGAGCAGGCCAGAACCCAGTACTTC
size: -; V: TRBV2; J: TRBJ1-1; D: -; CDR3: CASSERSGVTNTEAFF; DNA: TGTGCCAGCAGTGAAAGGTCAGGGGTTACTAACACTGAAGCTTTCTTT
size: few; V: TRBV6-4; J: TRBJ2-1; D: -; CDR3: CASSDSGVRSSYNEQFF; DNA: TGTGCCAGCAGTGACTCGGGGGTCAGATCCTCCTACAATGAGCAGTTCTTC
size: few; V: TRBV20-1; J: TRBJ2-4; D: TRBD1; CDR3: CSAADRANIQYF; DNA: TGCAGTGCGGCGGACAGGGCTAACATTCAGTACTTC
size: many; V: TRBV12-3/TRBV12-4; J: TRBJ2-2; D: -; CDR3: CASCKRGVTGELFF; DNA: TGTGCCAGCTGTAAACGGGGTGTCACCGGGGAGCTGTTTTTT
size: -; V: TRBV29-1; J: TRBJ2-1; D: TRBD2; CDR3: CSVAGGGRNEQFF; DNA: TGCAGCGTCGCGGGCGGGGGGAGGAATGAGCAGTTCTTC
size: few; V: TRBV15; J: TRBJ2-7; D: TRBD2; CDR3: CATSRPGLAGYEQYF; DNA: TGTGCCACCAGCAGACCGGGACTAGCGGGGTACGAGCAGTACTTC
size: few; V: TRBV5-4; J: TRBJ2-4; D: TRBD2; CDR3: CASSLTSGVQYF; DNA: TGTGCCAGCAGCTTAACTAGCGGGGTTCAGTACTTC
size: few; V: TRBV5-1; J: TRBJ2-3; D: TRBD2; CDR3: CASSALAGGQSDTQYF; DNA: TGCGCCAGCAGCGCATTAGCGGGGGGCCAGTCCGATACGCAGTATTTT
size: many; V: TRBV12-3/TRBV12-4; J: TRBJ1-6; D: -; CDR3: CASSLTGNSPLHF; DNA: TGTGCCAGCAGCTTAACAGGGAATTCACCCCTCCACTTT
size: few; V: TRBV20-1; J: TRBJ2-3; D: -; CDR3: CSARGDRSDTQYF; DNA: TGCAGTGCTAGAGGGGACCGATCCGATACGCAGTATTTT
size: few; V: TRBV2; J: TRBJ2-7; D: -; CDR3: CASSDEAGASYEQYF; DNA: TGTGCCAGCAGTGATGAGGCAGGGGCCTCCTACGAGCAGTACTTC
size: few; V: TRBV9; J: TRBJ2-5; D: -; CDR3: CASSPLGEFRTETQYF; DNA: TGTGCCAGCAGCCCATTGGGGGAGTTCAGGACGGAGACCCAGTACTTC
size: many; V: TRBV7-9; J: TRBJ2-7; D: TRBD1; CDR3: CASSSRDRLYEQYF; DNA: TGTGCCAGCAGCTCCCGGGACAGGCTTTACGAGCAGTACTTC
size: -; V: TRBV20-1; J: TRBJ1-6; D: -; CDR3: CSASRGSSYNSPLHF; DNA: TGCAGTGCTAGCCGGGGCAGCTCCTATAATTCACCCCTCCACTTT
size: few; V: TRBV2; J: TRBJ2-1; D: -; CDR3: CASTSLASTDEQFF; DNA: TGTGCCAGCACCTCACTAGCTTCTACGGATGAGCAGTTCTTC
size: few; V: TRBV20-1; J: TRBJ2-3; D: -; CDR3: CSARVDTQYF; DNA: TGCAGTGCTAGGGTAGATACGCAGTATTTT
size: -; V: TRBV20-1; J: TRBJ1-6; D: -; CDR3: CSAVEDPPGRSPLHF; DNA: TGCAGTGCCGTAGAAGACCCCCCGGGGAGGTCACCCCTCCACTTT
size: -; V: TRBV7-9; J: TRBJ2-7; D: TRBD2; CDR3: CASSRTGLARLTYEQYF; DNA: TGTGCCAGCAGCCGGACTGGACTAGCGCGCCTCACCTACGAGCAGTACTTC
size: few; V: TRBV7-9; J: TRBJ2-1; D: -; CDR3: CASSFYSYNEQFF; DNA: TGTGCCAGCAGCTTTTACTCATACAATGAGCAGTTCTTC
size: -; V: TRBV2; J: TRBJ2-1; D: TRBD2; CDR3: CASSGTSGRVNEQFF; DNA: TGTGCCAGCAGCGGGACTAGCGGGAGGGTCAATGAGCAGTTCTTC